These 9 T cell receptor beta chains originate from one sample sequenced in a study of immune cell composition in non-small cell lung cancer. Assay used: immunoSEQ multiplex PCR; TCRdb lists only in-frame clones, some missing. The sample records about 11,000 clones, roughly 60% being singletons. The sequenced sample consisted of lung tumor tissue. The receptors were gathered from a human donor with non-small cell lung cancer.

In its sample, this clone was seen a few times. This chain links TRBV28 with TRBJ2-7, with a weak D call TRBD1 (6 bases). The CDR3 has 13 residues. V was trimmed by 2 bases and J by 5 bases, leaving 10 bases between them. CDR1 and CDR2 (germline): MDHEN, SYDVKM. DNA of the CDR3: TGTGCCAGCAGTTTAAGAGGGACAAACGAGCAGTACTTC. Its translation is CASSLRGTNEQYF. Full variable domain (missing parts from reference TRBV28 and TRBJ2-7): DVKVTQSSRYLVKRTGEKVFLECVQDMDHENMFWYRQDPGLGLRLIYFSYDVKMKEKGDIPEGYSVSREKKERFSLILESASTNQTSMYLCASSLRGTNEQYFGPGTRLTVT.

This chain links TRBV4-2 with TRBJ2-2; 7 bases match TRBD2. CDR3 length: 18 amino acids. In germline, CDR1 is LGHNA, CDR2 YNFKEQ. V lost 4 bases to trimming and J lost 4 bases; unmatched junction nucleotides: 15. The CDR3 loop is CASSPTLTSVRSTGELFF. CDR3 DNA: TGTGCCAGCAGCCCAACGTTAACTAGCGTACGAAGCACCGGGGAGCTGTTTTTT.

The V call is TRBV6-6, the J call TRBJ2-1; D may be TRBD2 (6 bases). The CDR3 loop spans 14 amino acids. Germline CDR1 and CDR2: MNHNY and SVGAGI (reference sequence). The V end lost 5 bases, the J end lost 10 bases, and 18 bases lay between the germline ends. This CDR3 reads CASSLRGSGREQFF. The DNA of the CDR3 is TGTGCCAGCAGTCTCCGGGGGAGTGGTAGGGAGCAGTTCTTC.

On this clone itself: The sample holds other DNA sequences that translate to the same CDR3. In DNA form, the CDR3 reads TGTGCCAGCTCATTGGGACTAGCGGGAGCAGATACGCAGTATTTT. It yields the protein CASSLGLAGADTQYF. This chain links TRBV18 with TRBJ2-3; 14 bases map to TRBD2. Germline assignment: CDR1 KGHSH and CDR2 LQKENI. V shed 5 bases and J 4 bases; nucleotides not matched to a gene: 2. The CDR3 spans 15 residues. The complete variable domain, with remaining parts taken from reference TRBV18 and TRBJ2-3, reads NAGVMQNPRHLVRRRGQEARLRCSPMKGHSHVYWYRQLPEEGLKFMVYLQKENIIDESGMPKERFSAEFPKEGPSILRIQQVVRGDSAAYFCASSLGLAGADTQYFGPGTRLTVL.

This clone was seen a handful of times. The chain carries TRBV7-8 and TRBJ1-2, with TRBD1 matching 8 bases. Germline CDR1 is SGHVS and CDR2 is FQNEAQ. The CDR3 sequence is 15 residues long. The J segment lost 5 bases and the V segment lost 0 bases, leaving 5 bases of the junction unmatched. CDR3 residues: CASSLASNRGYGYTF. In nucleotides, the CDR3 is TGTGCCAGCAGCTTAGCGAGCAACAGGGGGTATGGCTACACCTTC.

The sample holds a few counts of this clone. DNA of the CDR3: TGTGCCAGCAGCTTAACGGGAGGATACGAGCAGTACTTC. This sequence encodes CASSLTGGYEQYF. V and J are TRBV7-2 and TRBJ2-7; 7 nucleotides align to TRBD2. CDR1 is SGHTA, CDR2 FQGNSA, per germline. This CDR3 comprises 13 residues. V gave up 2 bases and J gave up 4 bases; unmatched junction bases: 2.

The V gene is TRBV6-5, the J gene TRBJ2-7, with 7 bases that match TRBD2. Trimming removed 2 bases from V and 2 bases from J; junction bases left unmatched: 6. Germline values: CDR1 MNHEY, CDR2 SVGAGI. The CDR3 runs 15 residues. CDR3 sequence: CASSYLQGGPYEQYF. CDR3 nucleotides: TGTGCCAGCAGTTACCTGCAGGGAGGGCCCTACGAGCAGTACTTC.

The chain uses TRBV2 and TRBJ2-1, with 9 bases identical to TRBD2. The ends lost 7 bases at V and 2 bases at J; junction bases unmatched: 6. CDR3 length: 15 amino acids. Germline-derived CDR1 and CDR2 are SNHLY and FYNNEI. CDR3 in amino acids: CASTEREVAYNEQFF. The CDR3 DNA sequence: TGTGCCAGCACCGAGCGGGAGGTCGCCTACAATGAGCAGTTCTTC.

The chain recombines TRBV11-2 with TRBJ2-5; no clear D. The CDR3 has 14 amino acids. Germline CDR1 and CDR2: SGHAT and FQNNGV. V was cut by 1 base and J by 3 bases, with 9 bases left in between. This CDR3 is CASSLGNLEETQYF. The CDR3 DNA reads as TGTGCCAGCAGCTTAGGAAATTTAGAAGAGACCCAGTACTTC.